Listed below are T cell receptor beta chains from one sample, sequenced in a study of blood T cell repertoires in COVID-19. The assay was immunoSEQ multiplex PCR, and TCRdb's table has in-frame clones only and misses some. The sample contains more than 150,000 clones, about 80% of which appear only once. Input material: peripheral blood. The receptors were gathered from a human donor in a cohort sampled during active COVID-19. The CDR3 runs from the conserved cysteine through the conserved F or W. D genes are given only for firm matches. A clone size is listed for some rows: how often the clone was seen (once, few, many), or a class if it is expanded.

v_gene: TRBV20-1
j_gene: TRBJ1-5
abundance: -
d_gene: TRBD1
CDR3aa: CSASQDRGYPSNQPQHF

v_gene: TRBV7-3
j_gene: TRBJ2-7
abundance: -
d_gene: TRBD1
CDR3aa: CASSKGQGAGEQYF

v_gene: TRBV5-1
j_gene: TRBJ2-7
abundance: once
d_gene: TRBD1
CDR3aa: CASSPNTGGYEQYF

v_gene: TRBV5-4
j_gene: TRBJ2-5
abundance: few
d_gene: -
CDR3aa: CASSLEGGQETQYF

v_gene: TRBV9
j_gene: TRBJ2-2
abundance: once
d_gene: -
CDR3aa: CASSPGGDTGELFF

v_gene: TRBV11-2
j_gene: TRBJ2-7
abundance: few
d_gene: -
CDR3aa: CASSPTVGGYYYEQYF

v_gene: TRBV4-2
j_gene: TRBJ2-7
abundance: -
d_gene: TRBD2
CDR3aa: CASSPSGARLEQYF

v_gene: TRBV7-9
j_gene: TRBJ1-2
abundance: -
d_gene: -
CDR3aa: CASSLAPWTEDYGYTF

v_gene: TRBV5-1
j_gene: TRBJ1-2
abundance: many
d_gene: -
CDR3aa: CASSLGDLQFPRYGYTF

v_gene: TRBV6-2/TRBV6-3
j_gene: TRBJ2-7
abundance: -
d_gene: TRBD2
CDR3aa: CASSYSGGVYEQYF

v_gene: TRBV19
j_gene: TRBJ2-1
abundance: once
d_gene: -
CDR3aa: CASSITPGNEQFF

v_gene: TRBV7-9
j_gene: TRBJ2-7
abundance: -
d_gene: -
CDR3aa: CASSLVSWGGSYEQYF

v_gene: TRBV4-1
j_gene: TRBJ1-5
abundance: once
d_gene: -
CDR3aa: CASSHGTQANQPQHF

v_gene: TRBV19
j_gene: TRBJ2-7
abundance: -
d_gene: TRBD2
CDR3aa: CASREAGGRGEQYF

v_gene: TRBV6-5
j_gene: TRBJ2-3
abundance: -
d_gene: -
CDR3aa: CAGRQEENYADTQYF

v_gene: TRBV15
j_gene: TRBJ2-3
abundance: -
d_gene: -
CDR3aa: CATSRGLAPSTDTQYF

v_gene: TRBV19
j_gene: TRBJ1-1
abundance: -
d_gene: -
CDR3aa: CASTEDGSLNTEAFF

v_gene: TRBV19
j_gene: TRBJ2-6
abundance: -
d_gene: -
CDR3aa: CASSIRGSGANVLTF

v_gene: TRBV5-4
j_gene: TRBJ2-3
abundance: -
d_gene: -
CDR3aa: CASSLGAPTDTQYF

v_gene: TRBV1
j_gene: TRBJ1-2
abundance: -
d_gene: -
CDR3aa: CTSSRSGKYKNYGYTF

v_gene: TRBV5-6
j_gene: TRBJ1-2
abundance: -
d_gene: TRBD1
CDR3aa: CASSFGQGAVGYTF

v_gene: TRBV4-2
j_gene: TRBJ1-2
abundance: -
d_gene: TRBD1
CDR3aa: CASSQRGQGHGYTF

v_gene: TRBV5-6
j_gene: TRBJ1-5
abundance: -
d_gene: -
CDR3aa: CASSLRGTGNQPQHF

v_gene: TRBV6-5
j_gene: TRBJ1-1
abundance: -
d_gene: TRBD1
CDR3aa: CASSRRGDSEAFF